The 27 T cell receptor beta chains listed next were all sequenced from one sample in a study of T cell repertoires in cytomegalovirus infection. TCRdb processed the reads anew with MiXCR; each CDR3 protein has one entry. The sample yields roughly 230,000 distinct CDR3 sequences, about 18% seen once. Sequenced material: CD8+ T cells from PBMCs. The receptors stem from a human donor in good health (CMV status not recorded). Some clones in this sample may be carry-over from other donors' samples.

As regards this clonotype: This clone may be a read error of a much larger clone one base away. CDR3 region: CTSSLQGPSYNSPLHF. Written as DNA, the CDR3 is TGTACCAGCAGCTTACAGGGGCCTTCCTATAATTCACCCCTCCACTTT. The rearrangement uses TRBV7-2 and TRBJ1-6; tentatively, D is TRBD1 (6 bases). CDR3 size: 16 residues. Germline V lookup: CDR1 SGHTA, CDR2 FQGNSA. Trimming pared 2 bases from V and 1 base from J, leaving 9 bases between.

J is TRBJ2-5 and V is TRBV6-5; the match to TRBD2 covers 9 bases. Germline V gene lookup returns CDR1 MNHEY and CDR2 SVGAGI. The CDR3 totals 15 residues. V shed 5 bases, J shed 5 bases, and the junction held 9 bases outside the gene matches. CDR3 region: CASSMGLAISETQYF. CDR3 sequence (DNA): TGTGCCAGCAGTATGGGACTAGCTATTTCGGAGACCCAGTACTTC.

This chain links TRBV2 with TRBJ2-2; 11 bases agree with TRBD2. The germline CDR1 and CDR2 sequences are SNHLY and FYNNEI. The CDR3 totals 16 residues. Losses at the gene ends were 2 bases for V and 3 bases for J; bases not matched to a gene: 2. The DNA for the CDR3 is TGTGCCAGCAGTGAACCGGGACTAGCGGACACCGGGGAGCTGTTTTTT. Translating gives CASSEPGLADTGELFF. Supplemented by reference TRBV2 and TRBJ2-2, the full variable domain reads EPEVTQTPSHQVTQMGQEVILRCVPISNHLYFYWYRQILGQKVEFLVSFYNNEISEKSEIFDDQFSVERPDGSNFTLKIRSTKLEDSAMYFCASSEPGLADTGELFFGEGSRLTVL.

The chain joins TRBV18 to TRBJ2-7; D unclear. V shed 3 bases and J shed 3 bases, with 12 bases lying between them. Germline V lookup: CDR1 KGHSH, CDR2 LQKENI. CDR3 length: 14 residues. CDR3 sequence (DNA): TGTGCCAGCTCACCCGAGACTGAATACTACGAGCAGTACTTC. It specifies CASSPETEYYEQYF.

This clonotype was seen more than once but under ten times. The chain carries TRBV6-6 and TRBJ2-1; D is uncertain. With 4 bases removed from V and 4 bases from J, the gap between germline ends came to 17 bases. This CDR3 has 16 amino acids. Germline V gives CDR1 MNHNY, CDR2 SVGAGI (reference sequence). This CDR3 is CASSSVHPAEYNEQFF. Written as DNA, the CDR3 is TGTGCCAGCAGTTCCGTACACCCCGCGGAGTACAATGAGCAGTTCTTC.

The CDR3 protein is CASSPPGTGGEEKLFF. For the CDR3, the DNA is TGTGCCAGCTCACCACCGGGGACAGGGGGAGAAGAAAAACTGTTTTTT. The genes are TRBV18 and TRBJ1-4, with 11 bases identical to TRBD1. Trimming removed 0 bases from V and 8 bases from J; junction bases left unmatched: 5. Looked up from germline, CDR1 is KGHSH and CDR2 is LQKENI. The CDR3 runs to 16 residues.

This chain links TRBV5-5 with TRBJ2-1; 7 bases fit TRBD1. The J segment lost 6 bases and the V segment lost 4 bases, leaving 4 bases of the junction unmatched. The germline V gene encodes CDR1 SGHKS and CDR2 YYEKEE (reference sequence). The CDR3 extends over 13 amino acids. The CDR3 loop is CASSDGTANEQFF. The CDR3 bases are TGTGCCAGCAGCGACGGGACAGCCAATGAGCAGTTCTTC.

This chain connects TRBV12-3 or TRBV12-4 to TRBJ2-7; the D is unclear. The V and J ends lost 3 bases and 3 bases respectively, with 9 bases between them. The CDR3 has 13 residues. The CDR3 DNA sequence: TGTGCCAGCAGTTTTAGTGACCACTACGAGCAGTACTTC. Amino acid sequence: CASSFSDHYEQYF.

This clonotype came up many times. The gene calls are TRBV6-2 or TRBV6-3 and TRBJ2-7; D unresolved. V shed 6 bases and J shed 0 bases, with 15 bases lying between them. The CDR3 totals 15 residues. Germline V gene data show CDR1 as MNHEY and CDR2 as SVGEGT. This CDR3 is CASSLPLTTSYEQYF. CDR3 nucleotide sequence: TGTGCCAGCAGCCTTCCTTTAACTACCTCCTACGAGCAGTACTTC.

V usage is TRBV28 and J usage is TRBJ2-3; TRBD1 might be the D (6 bases). V lost 5 bases and J 2 bases, leaving 11 bases between the germline ends. Germline V gene data show CDR1 as MDHEN and CDR2 as SYDVKM. The CDR3 sequence is 14 residues long. The CDR3 nucleotides are TGTGCCAGCAGTCAGGACAGTTCCACAGATACGCAGTATTTT. Protein sequence: CASSQDSSTDTQYF.

There are many counts of this clonotype. CDR3 amino acids: CASSPWTGETGDSHTGELFF. Here the CDR3 DNA reads TGTGCCAGCAGCCCTTGGACAGGGGAGACAGGGGATTCGCACACCGGGGAGCTGTTTTTT. V usage is TRBV28 and J usage is TRBJ2-2, with 9 bases identical to TRBD1. The ends lost 6 bases at V and 3 bases at J; junction bases unmatched: 20. From germline, CDR1 is MDHEN and CDR2 SYDVKM. The CDR3 totals 20 residues. The full variable domain, its missing parts supplied by reference TRBV28 and TRBJ2-2, is DVKVTQSSRYLVKRTGEKVFLECVQDMDHENMFWYRQDPGLGLRLIYFSYDVKMKEKGDIPEGYSVSREKKERFSLILESASTNQTSMYLCASSPWTGETGDSHTGELFFGEGSRLTVL.

The chain links TRBV12-3 or TRBV12-4 to TRBJ2-1; 8 bases align to TRBD2. The CDR3 consists of 17 residues. J gave up 5 bases and V 3 bases, and 12 bases lay outside the gene matches. The CDR3 coding sequence is TGTGCCAGCAGTTTGGGTGCACGGGGGGGTAGAAACAATGAGCAGTTCTTC. Amino acids: CASSLGARGGRNNEQFF.

The chain employs TRBV27 and TRBJ2-7; D uncertain. Trimming removed 0 bases from V and 6 bases from J, with 9 bases in between. The CDR3 consists of 13 residues. Per the germline V gene, CDR1 is MNHEY and CDR2 is SMNVEV (reference sequence). The CDR3 reads CASSLSHRLEQYF. The CDR3 bases are TGTGCCAGCAGTTTATCCCACCGCCTCGAGCAGTACTTC.

J is TRBJ1-2 and V is TRBV6-5, with D possibly matching TRBD1 (5 bases). Trimming pared 0 bases from V and 8 bases from J, leaving 13 bases between. The CDR3 runs to 14 residues. Germline V gives CDR1 MNHEY, CDR2 SVGAGI. The CDR3: CASSYSSRDWGYTF. The CDR3 DNA is TGTGCCAGCAGTTACTCTTCCAGGGACTGGGGCTACACCTTC.

This clonotype was counted between two and nine times. The CDR3 protein is CSARRGLVDTQYF. CDR3 nucleotide sequence: TGCAGTGCAAGACGCGGCCTAGTTGATACGCAGTATTTT. The gene calls are TRBV20-1 and TRBJ2-3; D is uncertain. Between the trimmed V and J ends, which lost 6 bases and 6 bases, there was a span of 16 bases. This CDR3 contains 13 residues. In germline, CDR1 is DFQATT, CDR2 SNEGSKA (reference sequence).

There are a few counts of this clonotype. The chain is built from TRBV28 and TRBJ2-7; 10 nucleotides line up with TRBD2. V was clipped by 2 bases and J by 2 bases; unmatched bases: 0. The V gene's germline CDR1 is MDHEN and CDR2 SYDVKM. This CDR3 has 14 residues. CDR3 in amino acids: CASSLLAGAYEQYF. In DNA form, the CDR3 reads TGTGCCAGCAGTTTACTAGCGGGGGCCTACGAGCAGTACTTC.

The chain uses TRBV6-2 or TRBV6-3 and TRBJ2-1; D is unresolved. The CDR3 extends over 16 amino acids. V lost 6 bases and J 0 bases, leaving 15 bases between the germline ends. Germline lookup yields CDR1 MNHEY and CDR2 SVGEGT. The CDR3 region has the DNA TGTGCCAGCAGCCTATCCGTGGGCAGCTCCTACAATGAGCAGTTCTTC. Translating gives CASSLSVGSSYNEQFF.

This clonotype was recorded only once. The chain uses TRBV20-1 and TRBJ1-1; D possibly corresponds to TRBD1 (5 bases). Germline V gene sequence: CDR1 DFQATT, CDR2 SNEGSKA (reference sequence). The CDR3 runs to 19 residues. V lost 0 bases, J lost 4 bases, and 27 bases lay in between. This CDR3 reads CSARDQEFRDWPWGTEAFF. As DNA, the CDR3 is TGCAGTGCTAGAGATCAAGAATTCCGGGACTGGCCGTGGGGCACTGAAGCTTTCTTT.

The chain couples TRBV19 to TRBJ1-1; a possible D gene is TRBD1 (5 bases). V shed 1 base and J shed 3 bases, with 15 bases lying between them. Germline CDR1 is LNHDA and CDR2 is SQIVND (reference sequence). This CDR3 has 16 amino acids. CDR3 loop: CASSIGRTTVDTEAFF. The CDR3 DNA reads TGTGCCAGTAGTATAGGGCGGACAACGGTAGACACTGAAGCTTTCTTT.

This clonotype has only a few counts. CDR3 nucleotide sequence: TGTGCCAGCAGGTCGGCGGTGTGGGGCTACACCTTC. It encodes CASRSAVWGYTF. The gene calls are TRBV14 and TRBJ1-2; D remains unclear. This CDR3 contains 12 residues. Germline lookup yields CDR1 SGHDN and CDR2 FVKESK. The germline V and J ends were trimmed by 6 bases and 8 bases, with 13 bases remaining between them.

This clonotype has just a few counts. This chain joins TRBV28 and TRBJ2-6, with D maybe TRBD1 (5 bases). The V end was cut by 6 bases, the J end by 0 bases, with 21 bases between. Germline loops: CDR1 MDHEN, CDR2 SYDVKM. The CDR3 contains 19 residues. The CDR3 bases are TGTGCCAGCAGCCCCCTCGTCGTGGGGCCACACTCTGGGGCCAACGTCCTGACTTTC. Amino acid sequence: CASSPLVVGPHSGANVLTF.

This sequence joins TRBV20-1 and TRBJ1-1; perhaps TRBD1 as D (5 bases). Trimming stripped 1 base from V and 1 base from J, with 10 bases between. This CDR3 has 14 amino acids. Germline CDR1 and CDR2: DFQATT and SNEGSKA (reference sequence). The CDR3 nucleotides are TGCAGTGCTAGAGTCGAGGGGACGAACACTGAAGCTTTCTTT. Translating gives CSARVEGTNTEAFF.

The CDR3 is CASSLAWRVGKETQYF. CDR3 nucleotides: TGTGCCAGCAGCTTAGCTTGGCGTGTTGGGAAAGAGACCCAGTACTTC. The V call is TRBV7-8, the J call TRBJ2-5, with D unresolved. V lost 0 bases to trimming and J lost 3 bases, with 14 bases between them. This CDR3 spans 16 amino acids. From germline, CDR1 is SGHVS and CDR2 FQNEAQ.

The genes are TRBV6-2 or TRBV6-3 and TRBJ2-1; no clear D. The ends were cut back, 7 bases at V and 9 bases at J, with 10 bases in the middle. Germline CDR1 is MNHEY and CDR2 is SVGEGT. The CDR3 consists of 11 residues. In DNA form, the CDR3 reads TGTGCCAGCACTAAATGGGGTGAGCAGTTCTTC. Translating gives CASTKWGEQFF.

V is TRBV14 and J is TRBJ1-1, with 8 positions matching TRBD1. The germline V gene encodes CDR1 SGHDN and CDR2 FVKESK. With V trimmed by 4 bases and J by 9 bases, 7 bases remained unmatched. The CDR3 extends over 13 amino acids. CDR3 sequence reads: CASSLRDRTQAFF. In DNA form, the CDR3 reads TGTGCCAGCAGCCTCCGGGACAGGACCCAAGCTTTCTTT.

The chain carries TRBV5-6 and TRBJ2-5; D is unclear. This CDR3 has 14 amino acids. Germline V gene sequence: CDR1 SGHDT, CDR2 YYEEEE. V lost 1 base and J lost 0, with 7 bases in between. DNA for the CDR3: TGTGCCAGCAGCTTGTGGCAGAACCAAGAGACCCAGTACTTC. It codes for CASSLWQNQETQYF.

This clonotype was seen a few times. The chain uses TRBV6-8 and TRBJ2-2; D is ambiguous. V was pared by 10 bases and J by 5 bases, with 11 bases between. The CDR3 is 12 amino acids. Germline CDR1 is MNHGY and CDR2 is SAAAGT. The CDR3 sequence is CANLPPTGELFF. The DNA of the CDR3 is TGTGCCAACTTACCCCCGACCGGGGAGCTGTTTTTT.